The present entry profiles one T cell receptor (beta chain) with its context. TCRdb's copy holds only in-frame clones and misses some; the assay was immunoSEQ multiplex PCR. This sample has approximately 150,000 clones, with more than 85% found just once. The sample belongs to a study of control samples from healthy donors and cancer patients. Trimming removed 4 bases at V and 0 bases at J, with 5 bases between. Germline lookup yields CDR1 SGHRS and CDR2 YFSETQ. This CDR3 has 13 amino acids. This chain uses TRBV5-1 with TRBJ1-5; no reliable D call. The receptor was isolated from a woman between 35 and 50 years old in good health. The sample was blood. In DNA form, the CDR3 reads TGCGCCAGCAGCCAAGATAGCAATCAGCCCCAGCATTTT. It translates to CASSQDSNQPQHF.